Listed below are T cell receptor beta chains from one sample, sequenced in a study of T cells in Graves' hyperthyroidism and ophthalmopathy. In TCRdb, the multiplex PCR reads were re-called with MiXCR into one record per CDR3 protein. Of roughly 700,000 distinct CDR3 sequences in the sample, 13% to 15% are singletons; the top ten hold roughly a tenth. Source material: blood. The receptors were gathered from a young woman with Graves' hyperthyroidism. Both conserved end residues are part of each CDR3. A D gene is named only where the DNA matches it firmly. For some rows the clone size is stated as once, few or many, or as a class when expanded; others skip it.

j_call: TRBJ2-1; d_call: TRBD2; v_call: TRBV3-1; clone_size: -; cdr3_nt: TGTGCCAGCAGTCCCGGGGGAGGCGGGAGTTACTACAATGAGCAGTTCTTC; cdr3_aa: CASSPGGGGSYYNEQFF
j_call: TRBJ2-1; d_call: TRBD2; v_call: TRBV29-1; clone_size: few; cdr3_nt: TGCAGCGTTGAACTAGCGGAATCGAGGAGCTCCTACAATGAGCAGTTCTTC; cdr3_aa: CSVELAESRSSYNEQFF
j_call: TRBJ2-1; d_call: -; v_call: TRBV20-1; clone_size: few; cdr3_nt: TGCAGTGCCCGGAGGGGAGCGGTGACCTACAATGAGCAGTTCTTC; cdr3_aa: CSARRGAVTYNEQFF
j_call: TRBJ2-2; d_call: -; v_call: TRBV6-1; clone_size: many; cdr3_nt: TGTGCCAGCAGCCCCCCGGCTGGGGAGCTGTTTTTT; cdr3_aa: CASSPPAGELFF
j_call: TRBJ2-3; d_call: TRBD2; v_call: TRBV19; clone_size: -; cdr3_nt: TGTGCCAGTAGCCCCGGGACTAGCATGACAGATACGCAGTATTTT; cdr3_aa: CASSPGTSMTDTQYF
j_call: TRBJ2-2; d_call: TRBD1; v_call: TRBV9; clone_size: -; cdr3_nt: TGTGCCAGCAGCGGGACAGGGGGCGCGCCCGGGGAGCTGTTTTTT; cdr3_aa: CASSGTGGAPGELFF
j_call: TRBJ2-1; d_call: TRBD2; v_call: TRBV7-9; clone_size: many; cdr3_nt: TGTGCCAGCAGTCCCCCTGCGGGAGCCTACAATGAGCAGTTCTTC; cdr3_aa: CASSPPAGAYNEQFF
j_call: TRBJ2-1; d_call: TRBD2; v_call: TRBV3-1; clone_size: -; cdr3_nt: TGTGCCAGCAGCCCGAGCGATTCGACTAGCGGGCTGGGATACAATGAGCAGTTCTTC; cdr3_aa: CASSPSDSTSGLGYNEQFF
j_call: TRBJ1-1; d_call: -; v_call: TRBV20-1; clone_size: many; cdr3_nt: TGCAGTGCTATGAGAGAGGACACTGAAGCTTTCTTT; cdr3_aa: CSAMREDTEAFF
j_call: TRBJ2-1; d_call: TRBD2; v_call: TRBV20-1; clone_size: many; cdr3_nt: TGCAGTGCTAGAGATGGGGGACTAGCGGACAATGAGCAGTTCTTC; cdr3_aa: CSARDGGLADNEQFF
j_call: TRBJ2-7; d_call: -; v_call: TRBV3-1; clone_size: many; cdr3_nt: TGTGCCAGCAGCCAAGGGCTGGGAGGAGACGAGCAGTACTTC; cdr3_aa: CASSQGLGGDEQYF
j_call: TRBJ2-1; d_call: TRBD2; v_call: TRBV20-1; clone_size: many; cdr3_nt: TGCAGTGCTAGAGATCTTAGGGCGACTAGCGGGAGGTACAATGAGCAGTTCTTC; cdr3_aa: CSARDLRATSGRYNEQFF
j_call: TRBJ1-2; d_call: -; v_call: TRBV5-4; clone_size: -; cdr3_nt: TGTGCCAGCAGCCCGGGGGGAGTGAGCTCCCAAACGAGTGGCTACACCTTC; cdr3_aa: CASSPGGVSSQTSGYTF
j_call: TRBJ1-2; d_call: -; v_call: TRBV14; clone_size: many; cdr3_nt: TGTGCCAGCAGCCAAGATTTGGACGCTTCTTCTAACTATGGCTACACCTTC; cdr3_aa: CASSQDLDASSNYGYTF
j_call: TRBJ2-4; d_call: -; v_call: TRBV20-1; clone_size: many; cdr3_nt: TGCAGTGCTAGAGATCCGGGGCAAAACATTCAGTACTTC; cdr3_aa: CSARDPGQNIQYF
j_call: TRBJ1-3; d_call: -; v_call: TRBV7-9; clone_size: many; cdr3_nt: TGTGCCAGCAGCCAACCGTTCTCTGGAAACACCATATATTTT; cdr3_aa: CASSQPFSGNTIYF
j_call: TRBJ2-6; d_call: -; v_call: TRBV27; clone_size: -; cdr3_nt: TGTGCCAGCAGTTTTATGTCTGGGGCCAACGTCCTGACTTTC; cdr3_aa: CASSFMSGANVLTF
j_call: TRBJ2-5; d_call: -; v_call: TRBV18; clone_size: many; cdr3_nt: TGTGCCAGCTCACCAAAGAGAGGGGGGCAAGAGACCCAGTACTTC; cdr3_aa: CASSPKRGGQETQYF
j_call: TRBJ2-1; d_call: -; v_call: TRBV27; clone_size: -; cdr3_nt: TGTGCCAGCGGGCCGACCAGCTCCTACAATGAGCAGTTCTTC; cdr3_aa: CASGPTSSYNEQFF
j_call: TRBJ1-1; d_call: -; v_call: TRBV19; clone_size: -; cdr3_nt: TGTGCCAGTAGCCCCTCCATGGGGACTGAAGCTTTCTTT; cdr3_aa: CASSPSMGTEAFF
j_call: TRBJ1-2; d_call: -; v_call: TRBV28; clone_size: many; cdr3_nt: TGTGCCAGCAGTTTATGGACAGCGACAATTAACTATGGCTACACCTTC; cdr3_aa: CASSLWTATINYGYTF
j_call: TRBJ2-1; d_call: -; v_call: TRBV15; clone_size: -; cdr3_nt: TGTGCCACCAGCAGAGACTCGCGGTCCTACAATGAGCAGTTCTTC; cdr3_aa: CATSRDSRSYNEQFF
j_call: TRBJ2-3; d_call: TRBD2; v_call: TRBV9; clone_size: few; cdr3_nt: TGTGCCAGCAGCGTAGGGGCAAGCGGGAGTATCTCAGATACGCAGTATTTT; cdr3_aa: CASSVGASGSISDTQYF
j_call: TRBJ2-7; d_call: TRBD2; v_call: TRBV6-1; clone_size: -; cdr3_nt: TGTGCCAGCACTCGCGGGACTAGCCCCTACGAGCAGTACTTC; cdr3_aa: CASTRGTSPYEQYF
j_call: TRBJ2-5; d_call: -; v_call: TRBV14; clone_size: -; cdr3_nt: TGTGCCAGCAGCCAAGCCGGGAGCCTTCAAGAGACCCAGTACTTC; cdr3_aa: CASSQAGSLQETQYF
j_call: TRBJ2-6; d_call: -; v_call: TRBV12-3/TRBV12-4; clone_size: many; cdr3_nt: TGTGCCAGCAGCAGACAGGAACTCTACTCTGGGGCCAACGTCCTGACTTTC; cdr3_aa: CASSRQELYSGANVLTF
j_call: TRBJ1-3; d_call: TRBD1; v_call: TRBV28; clone_size: few; cdr3_nt: TGTGCCAGCACAAGGTACAGGGGGGTTAACACCATATATTTT; cdr3_aa: CASTRYRGVNTIYF
j_call: TRBJ2-1; d_call: TRBD1; v_call: TRBV30; clone_size: few; cdr3_nt: TGTGCCTGGAGTGTAGGGACAGGCTACAATGAGCAGTTCTTC; cdr3_aa: CAWSVGTGYNEQFF
j_call: TRBJ2-7; d_call: -; v_call: TRBV6-1; clone_size: few; cdr3_nt: TGTGCCAGCAGTTCTCCCAGTACAGGATCCTACGAGCAGTACTTC; cdr3_aa: CASSSPSTGSYEQYF
j_call: TRBJ1-3; d_call: -; v_call: TRBV2; clone_size: many; cdr3_nt: TGTGCCAGCAGTGAAGCGAGAGAAAACACCATATATTTT; cdr3_aa: CASSEARENTIYF
j_call: TRBJ2-7; d_call: TRBD2; v_call: TRBV28; clone_size: few; cdr3_nt: TGTGCCAGCAGTTTAACTAGCGGGAGGGTCCGAGGCGAGCAGTACTTC; cdr3_aa: CASSLTSGRVRGEQYF
j_call: TRBJ2-1; d_call: -; v_call: TRBV7-2; clone_size: many; cdr3_nt: TGTGCCAGCAGCCCCTGGGTAGGGGAGACGAATGAGCAGTTCTTC; cdr3_aa: CASSPWVGETNEQFF
j_call: TRBJ2-3; d_call: -; v_call: TRBV7-3; clone_size: many; cdr3_nt: TGTGCCAGCAGCTTAAAGGGCACAGATACGCAGTATTTT; cdr3_aa: CASSLKGTDTQYF
j_call: TRBJ2-1; d_call: -; v_call: TRBV15; clone_size: -; cdr3_nt: TGTGCCACCAGCAACCCGTCTGAGCAGTTCTTC; cdr3_aa: CATSNPSEQFF
j_call: TRBJ1-2; d_call: -; v_call: TRBV20-1; clone_size: -; cdr3_nt: TGCAGTGCTAGAGATCCGGGTGATAACTATGGCTACACCTTC; cdr3_aa: CSARDPGDNYGYTF
j_call: TRBJ1-2; d_call: TRBD1; v_call: TRBV19; clone_size: -; cdr3_nt: TGTGCCAGTAGGACAGGGGCTCCTAATAACTATGGCTACACCTTC; cdr3_aa: CASRTGAPNNYGYTF
j_call: TRBJ2-1; d_call: TRBD2; v_call: TRBV20-1; clone_size: many; cdr3_nt: TGCAGTGCTAGAGATCCGGGACTAGCGGCCCAGGTTGAGCAGTTCTTC; cdr3_aa: CSARDPGLAAQVEQFF
j_call: TRBJ1-1; d_call: -; v_call: TRBV18; clone_size: many; cdr3_nt: TGTGCCAGCTCGCCCTCCGGCACCCTGGGAGCTTTCTTT; cdr3_aa: CASSPSGTLGAFF
j_call: TRBJ1-1; d_call: -; v_call: TRBV6-1; clone_size: -; cdr3_nt: TGTGCCGCAGCCTCGGGGTTAATGAACACTGAAGCTTTCTTT; cdr3_aa: CAAASGLMNTEAFF
j_call: TRBJ1-1; d_call: -; v_call: TRBV19; clone_size: many; cdr3_nt: TGTGCCAGTAGGACGAGGGGGGGGAAGAACACTGAAGCTTTCTTT; cdr3_aa: CASRTRGGKNTEAFF
j_call: TRBJ2-2; d_call: -; v_call: TRBV4-1; clone_size: few; cdr3_nt: TGCGCCAGCAGCCGCCGCCCTAGCGCCGATGGGGACACCGGGGAGCTGTTTTTT; cdr3_aa: CASSRRPSADGDTGELFF
j_call: TRBJ2-3; d_call: -; v_call: TRBV20-1; clone_size: -; cdr3_nt: TGCAGTGCTAGTAGGGGGAAGGCCCCAGATACGCAGTATTTT; cdr3_aa: CSASRGKAPDTQYF
j_call: TRBJ2-1; d_call: TRBD2; v_call: TRBV4-3; clone_size: few; cdr3_nt: TGCGCCAGCAGCCAAGAGTGGCCTAGCGGGTACAATGAGCAGTTCTTC; cdr3_aa: CASSQEWPSGYNEQFF
j_call: TRBJ2-3; d_call: -; v_call: TRBV19; clone_size: few; cdr3_nt: TGTGCCAGTAGTGGAGTGTCGGCAGATACGCAGTATTTT; cdr3_aa: CASSGVSADTQYF
j_call: TRBJ2-7; d_call: -; v_call: TRBV6-2/TRBV6-3; clone_size: few; cdr3_nt: TGTGCCAGCAGCCAGACCGCACAGAAATCCTACGAGCAGTACTTC; cdr3_aa: CASSQTAQKSYEQYF
j_call: TRBJ2-3; d_call: -; v_call: TRBV10-1; clone_size: many; cdr3_nt: TGCGCCAGCAGCGACGGGGGAGCAATAGATACGCAGTATTTT; cdr3_aa: CASSDGGAIDTQYF
j_call: TRBJ1-1; d_call: TRBD1; v_call: TRBV27; clone_size: -; cdr3_nt: TGTGCCAGCAGTTTAGACAGGGGGGACACTGAAGCTTTCTTT; cdr3_aa: CASSLDRGDTEAFF
j_call: TRBJ2-5; d_call: TRBD2; v_call: TRBV28; clone_size: many; cdr3_nt: TGTGCCAGCCTCCTAGCGGGAGCTCCAATAACAGAAGAGACCCAGTACTTC; cdr3_aa: CASLLAGAPITEETQYF
j_call: TRBJ2-1; d_call: TRBD2; v_call: TRBV12-3/TRBV12-4; clone_size: many; cdr3_nt: TGTGCCAGCACCCCATCGTACGCTAGCGGGAGAAATGGCGAGCAGTTCTTC; cdr3_aa: CASTPSYASGRNGEQFF
j_call: TRBJ2-7; d_call: -; v_call: TRBV3-1; clone_size: -; cdr3_nt: TGTGCCAGCAGCCGGGACCTTTACTACGAGCAGTACTTC; cdr3_aa: CASSRDLYYEQYF
j_call: TRBJ2-2; d_call: TRBD2; v_call: TRBV6-1; clone_size: -; cdr3_nt: TGTGCCAGCCGTGCGGGACTAGCGGTCACCGGGGAGCTGTTTTTT; cdr3_aa: CASRAGLAVTGELFF
j_call: TRBJ1-1; d_call: -; v_call: TRBV13; clone_size: -; cdr3_nt: TGTGCCGGCAGATATGGGACGGGAACAACTGAAGCTTTCTTT; cdr3_aa: CAGRYGTGTTEAFF
j_call: TRBJ2-7; d_call: -; v_call: TRBV12-5; clone_size: few; cdr3_nt: TGTGCTAGTGGTTCCCGGGTAGCCGAGCAGTACTTC; cdr3_aa: CASGSRVAEQYF
j_call: TRBJ2-3; d_call: -; v_call: TRBV7-3; clone_size: -; cdr3_nt: TGTGCCAGCAGCCCACTCCCGATGTCCCAAGGGGCGACAGATACGCAGTATTTT; cdr3_aa: CASSPLPMSQGATDTQYF
j_call: TRBJ1-2; d_call: TRBD1; v_call: TRBV28; clone_size: -; cdr3_nt: TGTGCCAGCCGGATGCCGACAGGGGGAAGGGAAGGCTACACCTTC; cdr3_aa: CASRMPTGGREGYTF
j_call: TRBJ1-6; d_call: -; v_call: TRBV7-9; clone_size: once; cdr3_nt: TGTGCCAGTCGGGGGGGTAATTCACCCCTCCACTTT; cdr3_aa: CASRGGNSPLHF
j_call: TRBJ2-5; d_call: TRBD1; v_call: TRBV30; clone_size: few; cdr3_nt: TGTGCCTGGAGTGGGGGGGACAGGGCTTATGCGGGACTGAACTTC; cdr3_aa: CAWSGGDRAYAGLNF
j_call: TRBJ1-5; d_call: -; v_call: TRBV6-1; clone_size: -; cdr3_nt: TGTGCCAGCAGTGAAGATACACCCTATAGCAATCAGCCCCAGCATTTT; cdr3_aa: CASSEDTPYSNQPQHF
j_call: TRBJ2-3; d_call: -; v_call: TRBV7-3; clone_size: many; cdr3_nt: TGTGCCAGCAGCCCCAGGGGGAGGCTCACAGATACGCAGTATTTT; cdr3_aa: CASSPRGRLTDTQYF
j_call: TRBJ2-7; d_call: -; v_call: TRBV28; clone_size: many; cdr3_nt: TGTGCCAGCAGTCCGGGACGGAGATACGAGCAGTACTTC; cdr3_aa: CASSPGRRYEQYF